A selection of T cell receptor beta chains follows, all from one sample in a study of human T cells and chemical hapten exposure. TCRdb reprocessed the RACE reads via MiXCR and lists one record per CDR3 protein. The sample has about 120,000 distinct CDR3 sequences; roughly 10% are singletons. The sample here was whole blood, taken in connection with sensitization to the hapten diphenylcyclopropenone (DPC). These receptors were collected from a woman aged 45-60 years with alopecia areata. Some clones in this sample may be carry-over from other donors' samples. Each CDR3 is given with its conserved first and last residue. Each record gives: V gene, D gene, J gene, CDR3 length, clone size, CDR3 protein, CDR3 DNA. A D gene is named only where the DNA matches it firmly. The size of a clone is reported for some rows only, either as once, few or many, or as a class for expanded clones.

v_call: TRBV12-3/TRBV12-4; d_call: TRBD2; j_call: TRBJ2-7; cdr3_length: 14; clone_size: -; cdr3_aa: CASSLSGDLDEQYF; cdr3_nt: TGTGCCAGCAGCCTCAGCGGGGACCTCGACGAGCAGTACTTC
v_call: TRBV9; d_call: -; j_call: TRBJ1-1; cdr3_length: 14; clone_size: many; cdr3_aa: CASSQGFQNTEAFF; cdr3_nt: TGTGCCAGCTCCCAGGGTTTCCAGAACACTGAAGCTTTCTTT
v_call: TRBV5-1; d_call: -; j_call: TRBJ1-1; cdr3_length: 16; clone_size: -; cdr3_aa: CASSLTDTTRNTEAFF; cdr3_nt: TGCGCCAGCAGCTTGACGGACACCACGAGGAACACTGAAGCTTTCTTT
v_call: TRBV5-1; d_call: TRBD2; j_call: TRBJ2-7; cdr3_length: 15; clone_size: many; cdr3_aa: CASSLAAGTTYEQYF; cdr3_nt: TGCGCCAGCAGCTTGGCTGCAGGGACTACCTACGAGCAGTACTTC
v_call: TRBV3-1; d_call: TRBD1; j_call: TRBJ1-6; cdr3_length: 16; clone_size: few; cdr3_aa: CASSLRRDRGNSPLHF; cdr3_nt: TGTGCCAGCAGTCTCCGACGGGACAGGGGAAATTCACCCCTCCACTTT
v_call: TRBV18; d_call: -; j_call: TRBJ1-1; cdr3_length: 13; clone_size: -; cdr3_aa: CASSPWGNTEAFF; cdr3_nt: TGTGCCAGCTCACCTTGGGGGAACACTGAAGCTTTCTTT
v_call: TRBV7-9; d_call: -; j_call: TRBJ1-3; cdr3_length: 17; clone_size: -; cdr3_aa: CASSLAPSGNSGNTIYF; cdr3_nt: TGTGCCAGCAGCTTAGCCCCTTCGGGTAACTCTGGAAACACCATATATTTT
v_call: TRBV7-2; d_call: TRBD2; j_call: TRBJ2-1; cdr3_length: 15; clone_size: many; cdr3_aa: CASSFLTSGGSEQFF; cdr3_nt: TGTGCCAGCAGCTTCCTCACTAGCGGGGGCAGTGAGCAGTTCTTC
v_call: TRBV7-8; d_call: -; j_call: TRBJ2-6; cdr3_length: 17; clone_size: few; cdr3_aa: CASSMGLYSSGANVLTF; cdr3_nt: TGTGCCAGCAGCATGGGACTGTATTCCTCTGGGGCCAACGTCCTGACTTTC
v_call: TRBV29-1; d_call: TRBD1; j_call: TRBJ1-1; cdr3_length: 13; clone_size: few; cdr3_aa: CSVFQTGLTEAFF; cdr3_nt: TGCAGCGTCTTTCAGACAGGGTTGACTGAAGCTTTCTTT
v_call: TRBV7-9; d_call: TRBD1; j_call: TRBJ1-6; cdr3_length: 20; clone_size: -; cdr3_aa: CASSSEPRVQGGYYNSPLHF; cdr3_nt: TGTGCCAGCAGCTCCGAGCCTAGGGTTCAGGGGGGTTACTATAATTCACCCCTCCACTTT
v_call: TRBV2; d_call: TRBD1; j_call: TRBJ2-7; cdr3_length: 16; clone_size: -; cdr3_aa: CASTFRRDRVSHEQYF; cdr3_nt: TGTGCCAGCACATTCCGGAGGGACAGGGTTTCCCACGAGCAGTACTTC
v_call: TRBV28; d_call: TRBD1; j_call: TRBJ2-7; cdr3_length: 14; clone_size: -; cdr3_aa: CASTLTHRGYEQYF; cdr3_nt: TGTGCCAGCACCCTTACCCACAGGGGCTACGAGCAGTACTTC
v_call: TRBV3-1; d_call: -; j_call: TRBJ1-1; cdr3_length: 15; clone_size: -; cdr3_aa: CASSQGRGVDTEAFF; cdr3_nt: TGTGCCAGCAGCCAAGGGCGAGGGGTCGACACTGAAGCTTTCTTT
v_call: TRBV4-3; d_call: -; j_call: TRBJ1-1; cdr3_length: 14; clone_size: few; cdr3_aa: CASSQVQGYTEAFF; cdr3_nt: TGCGCCAGCAGCCAGGTACAGGGTTACACTGAAGCTTTCTTT
v_call: TRBV29-1; d_call: -; j_call: TRBJ2-3; cdr3_length: 12; clone_size: -; cdr3_aa: CSVAPGGDTQYF; cdr3_nt: TGCAGCGTTGCCCCCGGGGGCGATACGCAGTATTTT
v_call: TRBV7-6; d_call: -; j_call: TRBJ2-3; cdr3_length: 16; clone_size: few; cdr3_aa: CASSLEAEIRTDTQYF; cdr3_nt: TGTGCCAGCAGCTTAGAGGCAGAAATTCGAACAGATACGCAGTATTTT
v_call: TRBV6-1; d_call: -; j_call: TRBJ2-5; cdr3_length: 14; clone_size: many; cdr3_aa: CASRPVVLSETQYF; cdr3_nt: TGTGCCAGCAGACCCGTGGTCCTGTCGGAGACCCAGTACTTC
v_call: TRBV25-1; d_call: -; j_call: TRBJ2-1; cdr3_length: 14; clone_size: -; cdr3_aa: CVTTRKPVSYEQFF; cdr3_nt: TGTGTCACGACCCGGAAACCCGTGTCCTATGAGCAGTTCTTC
v_call: TRBV2; d_call: -; j_call: TRBJ1-1; cdr3_length: 13; clone_size: -; cdr3_aa: CASGGGTSSEAFF; cdr3_nt: TGTGCCAGCGGGGGCGGGACAAGCTCTGAAGCTTTCTTT
v_call: TRBV29-1; d_call: -; j_call: TRBJ1-1; cdr3_length: 12; clone_size: few; cdr3_aa: CSVEDRVGEAFF; cdr3_nt: TGCAGCGTTGAAGATCGGGTCGGTGAAGCTTTCTTT
v_call: TRBV6-2/TRBV6-3; d_call: TRBD2; j_call: TRBJ2-3; cdr3_length: 14; clone_size: -; cdr3_aa: CASKVAGLPDTQYF; cdr3_nt: TGTGCCAGCAAGGTAGCGGGATTACCAGATACGCAGTATTTT
v_call: TRBV27; d_call: -; j_call: TRBJ2-7; cdr3_length: 13; clone_size: -; cdr3_aa: CASSCLAPYEQYF; cdr3_nt: TGTGCCAGCAGTTGTCTAGCACCCTACGAGCAGTACTTC
v_call: TRBV20-1; d_call: -; j_call: TRBJ1-2; cdr3_length: 13; clone_size: -; cdr3_aa: CSARKADRHGYTF; cdr3_nt: TGCAGTGCTAGAAAGGCCGATCGCCATGGATACACCTTC
v_call: TRBV28; d_call: TRBD1; j_call: TRBJ2-5; cdr3_length: 13; clone_size: few; cdr3_aa: CASRTQGAETQYF; cdr3_nt: TGTGCCAGCAGGACCCAGGGGGCGGAGACCCAGTACTTC
v_call: TRBV27; d_call: -; j_call: TRBJ1-5; cdr3_length: 13; clone_size: many; cdr3_aa: CASSWGFNQPQHF; cdr3_nt: TGTGCCAGCAGTTGGGGATTCAATCAGCCCCAGCATTTT
v_call: TRBV24-1; d_call: -; j_call: TRBJ2-1; cdr3_length: 16; clone_size: many; cdr3_aa: CATSDPEGPARNEQFF; cdr3_nt: TGTGCCACCAGTGATCCGGAGGGGCCGGCCAGGAATGAGCAGTTCTTC
v_call: TRBV29-1; d_call: -; j_call: TRBJ1-3; cdr3_length: 13; clone_size: few; cdr3_aa: CSVEPGRGNTIYF; cdr3_nt: TGCAGCGTGGAGCCGGGACGAGGAAACACCATATATTTT
v_call: TRBV7-9; d_call: -; j_call: TRBJ2-1; cdr3_length: 13; clone_size: -; cdr3_aa: CASSLIPVDEQFF; cdr3_nt: TGTGCCAGCAGCTTAATCCCAGTCGATGAGCAGTTCTTC
v_call: TRBV6-2/TRBV6-3; d_call: TRBD1; j_call: TRBJ2-7; cdr3_length: 14; clone_size: -; cdr3_aa: CASSLDRGADEQYF; cdr3_nt: TGTGCCAGCAGCCTGGACAGGGGCGCCGACGAGCAGTACTTC
v_call: TRBV12-3/TRBV12-4; d_call: TRBD2; j_call: TRBJ2-3; cdr3_length: 14; clone_size: few; cdr3_aa: CASSGTSGRNWQYF; cdr3_nt: TGTGCCAGCAGTGGGACTAGCGGGAGAAACTGGCAGTATTTT
v_call: TRBV12-3/TRBV12-4; d_call: -; j_call: TRBJ2-7; cdr3_length: 14; clone_size: many; cdr3_aa: CASSPLPGSYEQYF; cdr3_nt: TGTGCCAGCAGTCCCCTCCCGGGATCCTACGAGCAGTACTTC
v_call: TRBV12-3/TRBV12-4; d_call: TRBD2; j_call: TRBJ2-7; cdr3_length: 13; clone_size: few; cdr3_aa: CASSLGTTYEQYF; cdr3_nt: TGTGCCAGCAGTTTGGGGACTACCTACGAGCAGTACTTC
v_call: TRBV5-4; d_call: TRBD1; j_call: TRBJ2-5; cdr3_length: 15; clone_size: few; cdr3_aa: CASSLGDRGRKTQYF; cdr3_nt: TGTGCCAGCAGCTTGGGTGACAGGGGAAGGAAGACCCAGTACTTC
v_call: TRBV14; d_call: -; j_call: TRBJ2-5; cdr3_length: 12; clone_size: many; cdr3_aa: CASSQAGETQYF; cdr3_nt: TGTGCCAGCAGCCAAGCGGGAGAGACCCAGTACTTC
v_call: TRBV29-1; d_call: TRBD2; j_call: TRBJ2-7; cdr3_length: 12; clone_size: many; cdr3_aa: CSVTSGAYEQYF; cdr3_nt: TGCAGCGTGACTAGCGGAGCGTACGAGCAGTACTTC
v_call: TRBV12-3/TRBV12-4; d_call: TRBD1; j_call: TRBJ1-3; cdr3_length: 16; clone_size: few; cdr3_aa: CASSPDRAEGENTIYF; cdr3_nt: TGTGCCAGCAGCCCCGACAGGGCGGAGGGGGAAAACACCATATATTTT
v_call: TRBV29-1; d_call: -; j_call: TRBJ2-7; cdr3_length: 14; clone_size: few; cdr3_aa: CSVAPGESSYEQYF; cdr3_nt: TGCAGCGTTGCGCCGGGGGAAAGCTCCTACGAGCAGTACTTC
v_call: TRBV29-1; d_call: -; j_call: TRBJ2-1; cdr3_length: 15; clone_size: many; cdr3_aa: CSVDVRKSSYNEQFF; cdr3_nt: TGCAGCGTTGATGTGAGGAAGAGCTCCTACAATGAGCAGTTCTTC
v_call: TRBV10-2; d_call: TRBD1; j_call: TRBJ2-3; cdr3_length: 17; clone_size: -; cdr3_aa: CASRVRGDRVRTDTQYF; cdr3_nt: TGCGCCAGCAGGGTCCGAGGGGACAGGGTTCGTACAGATACGCAGTATTTT
v_call: TRBV28; d_call: TRBD2; j_call: TRBJ2-1; cdr3_length: 19; clone_size: -; cdr3_aa: CASSFSRWVAGLSYNEQFF; cdr3_nt: TGTGCCAGCAGTTTCTCGCGGTGGGTAGCGGGACTTTCCTACAATGAGCAGTTCTTC
v_call: TRBV7-2; d_call: -; j_call: TRBJ1-5; cdr3_length: 15; clone_size: few; cdr3_aa: CASSFDPGSNQPQHF; cdr3_nt: TGTGCCAGCAGCTTTGATCCAGGGAGCAATCAGCCCCAGCATTTT
v_call: TRBV10-3; d_call: TRBD1; j_call: TRBJ2-2; cdr3_length: 17; clone_size: many; cdr3_aa: CAISERGQGVNTGELFF; cdr3_nt: TGTGCCATCAGTGAGAGAGGACAGGGGGTAAACACCGGGGAGCTGTTTTTT
v_call: TRBV7-2; d_call: -; j_call: TRBJ2-3; cdr3_length: 15; clone_size: -; cdr3_aa: CASSLGGVSTDTQYF; cdr3_nt: TGTGCCAGCAGCTTAGGGGGGGTGAGCACAGATACGCAGTATTTT
v_call: TRBV6-5; d_call: -; j_call: TRBJ2-2; cdr3_length: 14; clone_size: -; cdr3_aa: CASSGGAGTGELFF; cdr3_nt: TGTGCCAGCAGTGGCGGGGCAGGAACCGGGGAGCTGTTTTTT
v_call: TRBV24-1; d_call: -; j_call: TRBJ1-4; cdr3_length: 15; clone_size: -; cdr3_aa: CATSDPSGPNEKLFF; cdr3_nt: TGTGCCACCAGTGATCCCAGCGGTCCTAATGAAAAACTGTTTTTT
v_call: TRBV5-6; d_call: TRBD1; j_call: TRBJ2-7; cdr3_length: 17; clone_size: many; cdr3_aa: CASSLGVWDRTAYEQYF; cdr3_nt: TGTGCCAGCAGCTTGGGAGTTTGGGACAGAACCGCCTACGAGCAGTACTTC
v_call: TRBV24-1; d_call: -; j_call: TRBJ1-5; cdr3_length: 15; clone_size: -; cdr3_aa: CATSDRGYSNQPQHF; cdr3_nt: TGTGCCACCAGTGATCGAGGGTATAGCAATCAGCCCCAGCATTTT
v_call: TRBV18; d_call: -; j_call: TRBJ1-1; cdr3_length: 14; clone_size: few; cdr3_aa: CASSPAGQNTEAFF; cdr3_nt: TGTGCCAGCTCACCAGCGGGACAGAACACTGAAGCTTTCTTT
v_call: TRBV20-1; d_call: TRBD2; j_call: TRBJ2-2; cdr3_length: 17; clone_size: -; cdr3_aa: CSARGFSGGGAPGELFF; cdr3_nt: TGCAGTGCTAGAGGCTTCTCGGGCGGGGGGGCCCCCGGGGAGCTGTTTTTT
v_call: TRBV7-9; d_call: -; j_call: TRBJ1-5; cdr3_length: 13; clone_size: many; cdr3_aa: CASSVNSDQPQHF; cdr3_nt: TGTGCCAGCAGCGTTAACAGCGATCAGCCCCAGCATTTT
v_call: TRBV5-1; d_call: -; j_call: TRBJ2-7; cdr3_length: 15; clone_size: many; cdr3_aa: CASSLIPGSIYEQYF; cdr3_nt: TGCGCCAGCAGCTTGATTCCAGGAAGTATCTACGAGCAGTACTTC
v_call: TRBV12-3/TRBV12-4; d_call: -; j_call: TRBJ1-5; cdr3_length: 12; clone_size: many; cdr3_aa: CASSFNPQPQHF; cdr3_nt: TGTGCCAGCAGTTTTAATCCCCAGCCCCAGCATTTT
v_call: TRBV3-1; d_call: -; j_call: TRBJ2-4; cdr3_length: 16; clone_size: few; cdr3_aa: CASSQEEGLAKNIQYF; cdr3_nt: TGTGCCAGCAGCCAAGAGGAGGGACTAGCCAAAAACATTCAGTACTTC
v_call: TRBV7-2; d_call: -; j_call: TRBJ1-3; cdr3_length: 16; clone_size: few; cdr3_aa: CASSLGLQFSGNTIYF; cdr3_nt: TGTGCCAGCAGCTTAGGTCTTCAGTTCTCTGGAAACACCATATATTTT
v_call: TRBV13; d_call: -; j_call: TRBJ2-3; cdr3_length: 16; clone_size: few; cdr3_aa: CASSPAAAREADTQYF; cdr3_nt: TGTGCCAGCAGCCCCGCCGCGGCTAGGGAAGCAGATACGCAGTATTTT
v_call: TRBV4-1; d_call: -; j_call: TRBJ2-1; cdr3_length: 14; clone_size: -; cdr3_aa: CASSHPSGWNEQFF; cdr3_nt: TGCGCCAGCAGCCACCCGTCAGGGTGGAATGAGCAGTTCTTC
v_call: TRBV6-2/TRBV6-3; d_call: -; j_call: TRBJ1-1; cdr3_length: 16; clone_size: once; cdr3_aa: CASSYELGNMNTEAFF; cdr3_nt: TGTGCCAGCAGTTACGAGCTGGGGAACATGAACACTGAAGCTTTCTTT
v_call: TRBV6-1; d_call: TRBD1; j_call: TRBJ1-2; cdr3_length: 16; clone_size: -; cdr3_aa: CATITPNRGENYGYTF; cdr3_nt: TGTGCCACCATTACCCCGAACAGGGGAGAGAACTATGGCTACACCTTC
v_call: TRBV29-1; d_call: -; j_call: TRBJ2-3; cdr3_length: 11; clone_size: many; cdr3_aa: CSVEGIDTQYF; cdr3_nt: TGCAGCGTTGAGGGAATAGATACGCAGTATTTT